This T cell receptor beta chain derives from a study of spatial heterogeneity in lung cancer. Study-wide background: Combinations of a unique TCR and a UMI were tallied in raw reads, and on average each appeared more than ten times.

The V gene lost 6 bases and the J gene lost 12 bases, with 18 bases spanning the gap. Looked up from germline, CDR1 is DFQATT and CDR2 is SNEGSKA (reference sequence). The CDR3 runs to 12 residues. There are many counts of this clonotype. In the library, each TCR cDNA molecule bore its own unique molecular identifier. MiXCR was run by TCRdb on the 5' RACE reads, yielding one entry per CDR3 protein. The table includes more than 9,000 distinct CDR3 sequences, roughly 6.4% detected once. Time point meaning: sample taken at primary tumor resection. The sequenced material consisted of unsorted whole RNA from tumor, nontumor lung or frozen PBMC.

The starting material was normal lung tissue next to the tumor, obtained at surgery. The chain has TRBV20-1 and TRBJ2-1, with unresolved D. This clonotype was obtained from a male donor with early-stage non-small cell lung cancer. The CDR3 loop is CSAPEAAELQFF. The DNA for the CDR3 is TGCAGTGCCCCCGAGGCAGCCGAACTGCAGTTCTTC.